This T cell receptor beta chain is from a study of blood T cell repertoires in COVID-19. As for the study in general: Samples came from the United States, Italy and Spain, spanning acute and convalescent COVID-19.

This table comes from immunoSEQ multiplex PCR, and its TCRdb copy is limited to in-frame clones, with some not included. Of 200,000 or so clones in the sample, 84% were seen once. V was pared by 10 bases and J by 1 base, with 7 bases of the junction left unmatched. The CDR3 runs to 14 residues. Germline CDR1 reads MNHEY; CDR2 reads SVGAGI. All enrollees were about 18 to 95 years old and from roughly 22 US areas. Two negative PCRs, clearance, or symptom resolution had been documented for recovered Cohort 3 donors. The specimen was PBMCs or T cells enriched from blood (not recorded which). The V and J genes are TRBV6-5 and TRBJ2-5; TRBD2 aligns across 9 bases. This TCR derives from a man between 35 and 55 years old who had recovered from COVID-19. The DNA of the CDR3 is TGTGCCACAGAGGCGGGGGGGCGCCAAGAGACCCAGTACTTC. As protein: CATEAGGRQETQYF.